The clone carrying this T cell receptor (beta chain) was seen at least ten times. Antigen specificity is unknown. CDR1 LNHNV and CDR2 YYDKDF come from the germline V gene (reference sequence). CDR3 length: 13 amino acids. The ends were cut back, 0 bases at V and 3 bases at J, with 5 bases in the middle. Diagnosis relied on clinical symptoms, serum thyroxine and TRAb, thyroid ultrasound and orbital computed tomography. Researchers took RNA transcripts and amplified the TCR beta CDR3 regions from them. TCR CDR3 regions were first amplified by RT-PCR with HTBI primers. TCRdb passed the multiplex PCR reads through MiXCR, listing each CDR3 protein once. The data hold around 440,000 distinct CDR3 sequences, with approximately 15% observed a single time. This entry belongs to a study of T cells in Graves' hyperthyroidism and ophthalmopathy. Findings of the study overall: For ophthalmopathy, model prediction preceded onset by a median 6.5 months.

Sequenced sample: blood. The receptor's source is a woman under 30 with Graves' hyperthyroidism. This chain links TRBV15 with TRBJ1-1; D is unresolved. CDR3 sequence reads: CATSRDGDTEAFF. In DNA form, the CDR3 reads TGTGCCACCAGCAGAGATGGGGACACTGAAGCTTTCTTT.